Each of the 9 T cell receptor beta chains below was sequenced from the same sample in a study of response to subunit inactivated influenza vaccine. TCRdb reprocessed the RT-PCR reads with MiXCR, giving one entry per CDR3 protein. This table holds 300,000 to 350,000 distinct CDR3 sequences, approximately 20% found once. The sample in question was PBMCs from blood, obtained less than 22 months after vaccination. The receptors here all came from a man between 45 and 75 years old who received an inactivated influenza vaccine.

This clonotype was counted between two and nine times. This chain joins TRBV28 and TRBJ1-5; D possibly corresponds to TRBD1 (6 bases). This CDR3 has 13 residues. The V and J ends lost 4 bases and 6 bases respectively, with 10 bases between them. Germline-derived CDR1 and CDR2 are MDHEN and SYDVKM. CDR3 loop: CASSWGRAQPQHF. The CDR3 bases are TGTGCCAGCAGTTGGGGGCGGGCTCAGCCCCAGCATTTT.

The chain joins TRBV2 to TRBJ1-1; D is undetermined. The V end lost 4 bases, the J end lost 5 bases, and 8 bases lay between the germline ends. This CDR3 is 12 amino acids long. Germline values: CDR1 SNHLY, CDR2 FYNNEI. This chain's CDR3 is CASSATGTEAFF. The CDR3 coding sequence is TGTGCCAGCAGTGCCACCGGTACTGAAGCTTTCTTT.

This clonotype occurred a few times. This rearrangement joins TRBV6-5 to TRBJ2-7; 8 bases align to TRBD1. The germline V gene encodes CDR1 MNHEY and CDR2 SVGAGI. The length of the CDR3 is 14 residues. With V trimmed by 4 bases and J by 2 bases, 4 bases remained unmatched. CDR3 sequence (DNA): TGTGCCAGCAGTTTCGGACAGGGCACCTACGAGCAGTACTTC. Translation: CASSFGQGTYEQYF.

This clonotype was counted between two and nine times. The V and J genes are TRBV9 and TRBJ1-2; no firm D call. V was pared by 3 bases and J by 8 bases, with 14 bases between. Germline CDR1 SGDLS, CDR2 YYNGEE. This CDR3 comprises 13 residues. This CDR3 is CASSADVGGGYTF. The CDR3 DNA reads TGTGCCAGCAGCGCCGATGTGGGAGGAGGCTACACCTTC.

This clonotype was detected a few times. The V gene is TRBV5-8, the J gene TRBJ1-1; D might be TRBD1 (6 bases). CDR1 SGHTS and CDR2 YDEGEE come from the germline V gene. V shed 4 bases and J shed 7 bases, with 17 bases lying between them. The CDR3 extends over 14 amino acids. The CDR3: CASSPTGPIFEAFF. The CDR3 nucleotides read TGTGCCAGCAGCCCGACAGGCCCGATCTTTGAAGCTTTCTTT.

This clonotype came up many times. The gene calls are TRBV4-2 and TRBJ1-5; D perhaps matches TRBD1 (5 bases). Germline loops: CDR1 LGHNA, CDR2 YNFKEQ. The CDR3 is 16 residues long. The ends were cut back, 0 bases at V and 5 bases at J, with 14 bases in the middle. This CDR3 reads CASSQDGGTGYQPQHF. In nucleotides, the CDR3 is TGTGCCAGCAGCCAAGACGGGGGAACGGGGTATCAGCCCCAGCATTTT.

A single count supports this clonotype. The rearrangement joins TRBV2 to TRBJ1-2; weak D call: TRBD1 (6 bases). The V gene's germline CDR1 is SNHLY and CDR2 FYNNEI. The ends were cut back, 5 bases at V and 3 bases at J, with 16 bases in the middle. The CDR3 consists of 15 residues. CDR3 bases: TGTGCCAGCAGTCTAGACAGGAGTATCGACTATGGCTACACCTTC. Its translation: CASSLDRSIDYGYTF.

The genes are TRBV28 and TRBJ1-6; D possibly corresponds to TRBD1 (5 bases). V shed 4 bases and J shed 4 bases, with 14 bases lying between them. The CDR3 spans 16 residues. CDR1 and CDR2 (germline): MDHEN, SYDVKM. Here the CDR3 reads CASSSPSGPYNSPLHF. CDR3 coding DNA: TGTGCCAGCAGTTCCCCATCGGGGCCGTATAATTCACCCCTCCACTTT.

The chain combines TRBV7-9 with TRBJ2-3, with D hard to call. The CDR3 is 13 amino acids. Trimming pared 5 bases from V and 5 bases from J, leaving 11 bases between. CDR1 and CDR2 from the germline V gene are SEHNR and FQNEAQ (reference sequence). CDR3 bases: TGTGCCAGCAGCCGGATAGAGGAAGATACGCAGTATTTT. It translates to CASSRIEEDTQYF.